This is a list of T cell receptor beta chains from one sample in a study of circulating and synovial CD4+ cells in juvenile arthritis. This table comes from immunoSEQ multiplex PCR, and its TCRdb copy is limited to in-frame clones, with some not included. There are approximately 35,000 clones in the sample; 90% to 95% occur only once, and 0.16% lies in the top ten. The sequenced sample was CD4+ T cells from blood. These receptors were obtained from a human donor with juvenile idiopathic arthritis. CDR3s leave out the opening cysteine and the closing phenylalanine or tryptophan. Fields, in order: CDR3 protein, J gene, V gene, clone size. The listing skips clone size in some rows; elsewhere it reads once, few, many or a size class.

cdr3_aa: AIGLAGAPSYEQY
j_call: TRBJ2-7
v_call: TRBV10-3
clone_size: once

cdr3_aa: ASSQQGSTEAF
j_call: TRBJ1-1
v_call: TRBV18
clone_size: .

cdr3_aa: ASSSKGGTDTQY
j_call: TRBJ2-3
v_call: TRBV7-3
clone_size: .

cdr3_aa: ASSVVAGGPSDTQY
j_call: TRBJ2-3
v_call: TRBV9
clone_size: .

cdr3_aa: ASSQGKVGTEAF
j_call: TRBJ1-1
v_call: TRBV19
clone_size: .

cdr3_aa: ASTQDRMNTEAF
j_call: TRBJ1-1
v_call: TRBV9
clone_size: once

cdr3_aa: SVDGMAGGLLETQY
j_call: TRBJ2-5
v_call: TRBV29-1
clone_size: once

cdr3_aa: SVGSSGRSNEQY
j_call: TRBJ2-7
v_call: TRBV29-1
clone_size: .

cdr3_aa: ASRGQHSNQPQH
j_call: TRBJ1-5
v_call: TRBV19
clone_size: .

cdr3_aa: ASSQDLSKPQF
j_call: TRBJ2-1
v_call: TRBV14
clone_size: .

cdr3_aa: ASSIGQGSYT
j_call: TRBJ1-2
v_call: TRBV7-9
clone_size: .

cdr3_aa: ASSLGFRDSPNYGYT
j_call: TRBJ1-2
v_call: TRBV5-1
clone_size: .

cdr3_aa: ASSLEASVNTGELF
j_call: TRBJ2-2
v_call: TRBV5-4
clone_size: .

cdr3_aa: ASSFPSSREQY
j_call: TRBJ2-7
v_call: TRBV28
clone_size: .

cdr3_aa: ASSPGYSSQPQH
j_call: TRBJ1-5
v_call: TRBV6-6
clone_size: .

cdr3_aa: ASRNGGLNTEAF
j_call: TRBJ1-1
v_call: TRBV2
clone_size: .

cdr3_aa: ASSLQLAGVDTQY
j_call: TRBJ2-3
v_call: TRBV7-2
clone_size: .

cdr3_aa: ASSQGHGQPQH
j_call: TRBJ1-5
v_call: TRBV7-2
clone_size: .

cdr3_aa: ASRIGQAGNTIY
j_call: TRBJ1-3
v_call: TRBV6-5
clone_size: .

cdr3_aa: AWSPDYHETQY
j_call: TRBJ2-5
v_call: TRBV30
clone_size: .

cdr3_aa: ASSLGLETQY
j_call: TRBJ2-5
v_call: TRBV5-1
clone_size: .

cdr3_aa: ASSFGGLSNQPQH
j_call: TRBJ1-5
v_call: TRBV28
clone_size: .

cdr3_aa: ASSERPTSGAYEQY
j_call: TRBJ2-7
v_call: TRBV6-1
clone_size: .

cdr3_aa: ASSPMRDRPYNSPLH
j_call: TRBJ1-6
v_call: TRBV28
clone_size: .